One sample yielded the 30 T cell receptor beta chains listed below, sequenced in a study of blood T cells in healthy people across ages. It was with a sample-barcoded 5' primer and a J-beta primer mix that a second PCR of about 7 to 12 cycles was run. TCRdb analysed the 5' RACE reads with MiXCR anew, one entry per CDR3 protein. The table shows 870,000 or so distinct CDR3 sequences, with around 30% occurring only once. The source material was blood. The receptors here all came from a woman at least 80 years old in good health.

This rearrangement joins TRBV3-1 to TRBJ2-2, with 8 bases fitting TRBD1. Germline V gene sequence: CDR1 LGHDT, CDR2 YNNKEL (reference sequence). This CDR3 contains 16 residues. The ends lost 1 base at V and 1 base at J; junction bases unmatched: 2. In nucleotides, the CDR3 is TGTGCCAGCAGCCAAGGCGGACAGGGGAACACCGGGGAGCTGTTTTTT. The encoded protein is CASSQGGQGNTGELFF. Full variable domain (remainder filled in from reference TRBV3-1 and TRBJ2-2): DTAVSQTPKYLVTQMGNDKSIKCEQNLGHDTMYWYKQDSKKFLKIMFSYNNKELIINETVPNRFSPKSPDKAHLNLHINSLELGDSAVYFCASSQGGQGNTGELFFGEGSRLTVL.

V usage is TRBV7-2 and J usage is TRBJ1-4; the match to TRBD1 covers 10 bases. This CDR3 is 17 amino acids long. The V segment lost 1 base and the J segment 5 bases; nucleotides outside the gene matches: 7. CDR1 and CDR2 from the germline V gene are SGHTA and FQGNSA. The CDR3 nucleotides are TGTGCCAGCAGCTTAGGAAGGACAGGGGGAACGAATGAAAAACTGTTTTTT. Encoded protein: CASSLGRTGGTNEKLFF.

This clonotype has ten or more counts. This chain joins TRBV6-1 and TRBJ2-7; 10 bases match TRBD1. The V segment lost 0 bases and the J segment 5 bases; nucleotides outside the gene matches: 16. The CDR3 consists of 19 residues. The germline gives CDR1 MNHNS, CDR2 SASEGT. The CDR3 nucleotides are TGTGCCAGCAGTGAAGCGCCCAGCCGGCGAGGGACAGGGGTAGACGAGCAGTACTTC. Its protein is CASSEAPSRRGTGVDEQYF.

The chain combines TRBV4-3 with TRBJ2-5, with 8 bases aligning to TRBD2. V lost 0 bases to trimming and J lost 11 bases; unmatched junction nucleotides: 14. CDR1 is LGHNA, CDR2 YSLEER, per germline. This CDR3 comprises 16 residues. CDR3 nucleotide sequence: TGCGCCAGCAGCCAAGAGGTGTTAGCGGGGAACAATGAGCAGTACTTC. Protein product: CASSQEVLAGNNEQYF.

For this clonotype: A much larger clone sits a single nucleotide away, making a read error possible. The chain couples TRBV6-5 to TRBJ1-1; the match to TRBD1 covers 7 bases. This CDR3 spans 14 amino acids. Germline V gives CDR1 MNHEY, CDR2 SVGAGI. CDR3: CASHFATGWSETFF. The CDR3 nucleotides are TGTGCCAGCCACTTCGCGACAGGGTGGTCTGAAACTTTCTTT.

The chain recombines TRBV6-1 with TRBJ1-1; tentative D call: TRBD1 (5 bases). The CDR3 length is 12 residues. V lost 6 bases and J 8 bases, leaving 13 bases between the germline ends. CDR1 and CDR2 from the germline V gene are MNHNS and SASEGT. The CDR3 reads CASSSMTDEAFF. The DNA for the CDR3 is TGTGCCAGCAGCTCCATGACAGACGAAGCTTTCTTT.

The chain combines TRBV7-2 with TRBJ1-2; 7 positions match TRBD1. J gave up 7 bases and V 2 bases, and 4 bases lay outside the gene matches. The germline V gene has CDR1 SGHTA and CDR2 FQGNSA. The CDR3 is made up of 13 amino acids. This CDR3 is CASSLHPGGGYTF. CDR3 DNA sequence: TGTGCCAGCAGCTTACACCCAGGGGGTGGCTACACCTTC.

Of note for this clonotype: A much larger clone lies one base from this, so it may be a read error. The gene calls are TRBV4-3 and TRBJ1-4; a weak D match, TRBD1 (5 bases). The CDR3 has 19 amino acids. The germline V gene encodes CDR1 LGHNA and CDR2 YSLEER. CDR3 amino acids: CASSQDLGGSGPTNERLFF. CDR3 sequence (DNA): TGCGCCAGCAGCCAAGATCTTGGAGGATCGGGACCAACTAATGAAAGACTGTTTTTT.

This sequence joins TRBV4-1 and TRBJ2-7; the match to TRBD2 covers 9 bases. Trimming took 0 bases from V and 0 from J; bases not matched to a gene: 12. Germline V gives CDR1 MGHRA, CDR2 YSYEKL. The CDR3 contains 19 residues. DNA of the CDR3: TGCGCCAGCAGCCAAGACATGGGACTAGCTCATGAAACCTCCTACGAGCAGTACTTC. Translated: CASSQDMGLAHETSYEQYF.

This chain links TRBV19 with TRBJ1-1; 7 bases agree with TRBD1. CDR3 length equals 15 residues. Germline V gene sequence: CDR1 LNHDA, CDR2 SQIVND (reference sequence). The V segment lost 6 bases and the J segment 2 bases; nucleotides outside the gene matches: 9. CDR3 sequence reads: CASRGDRKYNTEAFF. CDR3 sequence (DNA): TGTGCCAGTAGAGGGGACAGAAAATATAACACTGAAGCTTTCTTT.

The rearrangement uses TRBV19 and TRBJ2-1; the D is unclear. CDR3 length: 15 residues. Germline CDR1 is LNHDA and CDR2 is SQIVND (reference sequence). Trimming removed 1 base from V and 4 bases from J, with 11 bases in between. In nucleotides, the CDR3 is TGTGCCAGTAGTATAGCGGCTTTGCGGTACAATGAGCAGTTCTTC. This sequence encodes CASSIAALRYNEQFF.

This clonotype came up many times. The chain combines TRBV9 with TRBJ1-2; TRBD1 matches 7 bases. Per germline, CDR1 SGDLS and CDR2 YYNGEE. The CDR3 is made up of 16 amino acids. V gave up 2 bases and J gave up 3 bases; unmatched junction bases: 10. This chain's CDR3 is CASSVATGIGDYGYTF. In DNA form, the CDR3 reads TGTGCCAGCAGCGTCGCGACAGGGATAGGTGACTATGGCTACACCTTC. Using reference TRBV9 and TRBJ1-2 for the parts outside the CDR3, the full variable domain is DSGVTQTPKHLITATGQRVTLRCSPRSGDLSVYWYQQSLDQGLQFLIQYYNGEERAKGNILERFSAQQFPDLHSELNLSSLELGDSALYFCASSVATGIGDYGYTFGSGTRLTVV.

This clonotype was counted many times. The chain recombines TRBV5-5 with TRBJ1-1; a weak D match, TRBD1 (5 bases). Germline loops: CDR1 SGHKS, CDR2 YYEKEE (reference sequence). The V and J ends lost 1 base and 2 bases respectively, with 15 bases between them. This CDR3 contains 16 residues. CDR3 in DNA: TGTGCCAGCAGCTTGTGGGGGGGGAGCCTAAACACTGAAGCTTTCTTT. It is translated as CASSLWGGSLNTEAFF.

Of note for this clonotype: A much more abundant neighbour one base away suggests this may be a read error. This sequence joins TRBV6-2 or TRBV6-3 and TRBJ2-3, with a weak D call TRBD1 (5 bases). The DNA matches TRBJ1-5 better at its end, which makes the J call doubtful. CDR3 size: 15 residues. Germline V lookup: CDR1 MNHEY, CDR2 SVGEGT. CDR3 in DNA: TGTGCCAGCAGCCGCGGGACTTCTAGCACAGATACGCAGCATTTT. It is translated as CASSRGTSSTDTQHF.

The sample holds a few counts of this clonotype. This sequence may be a read error, since a much larger clone differs from it by one base. The chain combines TRBV6-2 or TRBV6-3 with TRBJ2-5, with unresolved D. The V end lost 2 bases, the J end lost 13 bases, and 14 bases lay between the germline ends. This CDR3 has 12 amino acids. In germline, CDR1 is MNHEY, CDR2 SVGEGT. CDR3 nucleotide sequence: TGTGCCAGCAGTTACGCGCCCGCGGAAGGGTACTTC. It translates to CASSYAPAEGYF.

As concerns this clonotype: A much larger clone lies a single base off, so this may be a read error. This sequence joins TRBV10-3 and TRBJ2-5; 10 bases are a match to TRBD1. TRBJ2-7 explains the end of the DNA better; the J call may be wrong. CDR3 size: 15 residues. In germline, CDR1 is ENHRY, CDR2 SYGVKD. CDR3 coding DNA: TGTGCCACCAGTGATGGGGACAGGGGATCTTACGAGCAGTACTTC. It translates to CATSDGDRGSYEQYF.

This clonotype was recorded at least ten times. The chain joins TRBV6-6 to TRBJ2-3; TRBD1 aligns across 7 bases. V dropped 6 bases and J dropped 0; count of bases not matched to a gene: 3. The CDR3 covers 14 residues. Germline CDR1 and CDR2: MNHNY and SVGAGI (reference sequence). CDR3 sequence (DNA): TGTGCCAGCAGGACAGGGATAAGCACAGATACGCAGTATTTT. It yields the protein CASRTGISTDTQYF.

In its sample, this clonotype was seen a few times. V gene TRBV5-8 combines with J gene TRBJ2-5, with 10 bases matching TRBD2. The CDR3 is 17 amino acids. Losses at the gene ends were 0 bases for V and 2 bases for J; bases not matched to a gene: 7. Germline assignment: CDR1 SGHTS and CDR2 YDEGEE. Written as DNA, the CDR3 is TGTGCCAGCAGCTTGGAGGTGCTAGCGGGGGCTCAAGAGACCCAGTACTTC. Translating gives CASSLEVLAGAQETQYF.

DNA of the CDR3: TGCAGTGCTAGAACGCGGGACAGGGGGAAGAACACAGATACGCAGTATTTT. Encoded protein: CSARTRDRGKNTDTQYF. The chain combines TRBV20-1 with TRBJ2-3, with 11 bases aligning to TRBD1. CDR1 is DFQATT and CDR2 is SNEGSKA in the germline V gene (reference sequence). The CDR3 totals 17 residues. V lost 2 bases, J lost 2 bases, and 9 bases stayed unmatched.

Many counts were recorded for this clonotype. The V and J genes are TRBV20-1 and TRBJ2-7; D possibly corresponds to TRBD2 (6 bases). V shed 3 bases and J shed 2 bases, with 8 bases lying between them. CDR3 length: 12 residues. Germline CDR1 DFQATT, CDR2 SNEGSKA (reference sequence). In DNA, the CDR3 is TGCAGTGCTAGCGGGGAGGCCTACGAGCAGTACTTC. The encoded protein is CSASGEAYEQYF.

For this clonotype: This may arise from a read error, as a much more abundant clone is one base away. J is TRBJ2-5 and V is TRBV7-2; 12 bases map to TRBD1. CDR1 and CDR2 (germline): SGHTA, FQGNSA. This CDR3 region has 15 residues. CDR3 amino acids: CAGSLRDRGLETQYF. CDR3 bases: TGTGCCGGCAGCTTACGGGACAGGGGGCTAGAGACCCAGTACTTC.

In its sample, this clonotype was seen many times. The V and J genes are TRBV7-8 and TRBJ2-1, with D perhaps TRBD2 (7 bases). With 5 bases removed from V and 4 bases from J, the gap between germline ends came to 21 bases. There are 17 residues in the CDR3. Germline CDR1 and CDR2: SGHVS and FQNEAQ. As DNA, the CDR3 is TGTGCCAGCAGCCGCCTTACGGGGGGCCGCTGGTACAATGAGCAGTTCTTC. Translation gives CASSRLTGGRWYNEQFF.

This clonotype was picked up a small number of times. The V gene is TRBV2, the J gene TRBJ2-4; maybe TRBD2 (5 bases). The germline gives CDR1 SNHLY, CDR2 FYNNEI. CDR3 length: 12 residues. Trimming shortened V by 6 bases and J by 13 bases, and 16 bases separated the two germline ends. CDR3 DNA: TGTGCCAGCAGAGGGAGACCCCAGGAGCAGTACTTC. It codes for CASRGRPQEQYF.

J is TRBJ2-5 and V is TRBV29-1; no clear D. The CDR3 loop spans 12 amino acids. Between the trimmed V and J ends, which lost 1 base and 4 bases, there was a span of 7 bases. Germline values: CDR1 SQVTM, CDR2 ANQGSEA. This chain's CDR3 is CSVEARTETQYF. CDR3 DNA sequence: TGCAGCGTTGAAGCCAGGACAGAGACCCAGTACTTC.

In this sample, this clonotype turned up a few times. The rearrangement joins TRBV5-6 to TRBJ1-2, with 7 nucleotides matching TRBD1. Germline V gene sequence: CDR1 SGHDT, CDR2 YYEEEE. The CDR3 spans 16 residues. Trimming at V came to 4 bases and at J to 0 bases, leaving 9 bases not matched to a gene. This chain's CDR3 is CASSETGTATNYGYTF. The CDR3, as DNA: TGTGCCAGCAGCGAGACCGGGACAGCTACTAACTATGGCTACACCTTC.

This clonotype occurred many times. The genes are TRBV29-1 and TRBJ1-2; TRBD1 is a possible D gene (5 bases). The germline V and J ends were trimmed by 2 bases and 2 bases, with 6 bases remaining between them. Germline CDR1 and CDR2: SQVTM and ANQGSEA. The CDR3 is made up of 12 amino acids. The CDR3 bases are TGCAGCGTTGAAAGGGGAAACTATGGCTACACCTTC. Translated, it gives CSVERGNYGYTF.

This clonotype was seen only a few times. The genes are TRBV20-1 and TRBJ1-1, with D perhaps matching TRBD1 (5 bases). The CDR3 extends over 16 amino acids. V was trimmed by 5 bases and J by 1 base, leaving 20 bases between them. Looked up from germline, CDR1 is DFQATT and CDR2 is SNEGSKA (reference sequence). The CDR3 reads CSASEVRGGRNTEAFF. The CDR3 DNA reads TGCAGTGCTTCAGAGGTGAGGGGTGGGAGGAACACTGAAGCTTTCTTT.

There are a few counts of this clonotype. The chain has TRBV27 and TRBJ1-2; D ambiguous. CDR3 length: 14 residues. The germline gives CDR1 MNHEY, CDR2 SMNVEV (reference sequence). Trimming removed 3 bases from V and 2 bases from J, with 10 bases in between. CDR3 sequence reads: CASSFRRVNYGYTF. For the CDR3, the DNA is TGTGCCAGCAGTTTTCGGAGGGTGAACTATGGCTACACCTTC.

This clonotype has only a few counts. The chain is built from TRBV5-1 and TRBJ1-5; 7 positions agree with TRBD1. The CDR3 spans 16 residues. CDR1 is SGHRS and CDR2 is YFSETQ in the germline V gene. With V trimmed by 0 bases and J by 4 bases, 7 bases remained unmatched. Written as DNA, the CDR3 is TGCGCCAGCAGCTTGGGGCCAGGGGGTTCTAATCAGCCCCAGCATTTT. Translation gives CASSLGPGGSNQPQHF.

This clonotype was counted at least ten times. This sequence joins TRBV20-1 and TRBJ2-1, with TRBD2 identical over 8 bases. From germline, CDR1 is DFQATT and CDR2 SNEGSKA (reference sequence). This CDR3 contains 14 residues. The ends lost 6 bases at V and 2 bases at J; junction bases unmatched: 6. CDR3: CSASTGGTYNEQFF. In nucleotides, the CDR3 is TGCAGTGCCAGTACGGGGGGGACCTACAATGAGCAGTTCTTC.